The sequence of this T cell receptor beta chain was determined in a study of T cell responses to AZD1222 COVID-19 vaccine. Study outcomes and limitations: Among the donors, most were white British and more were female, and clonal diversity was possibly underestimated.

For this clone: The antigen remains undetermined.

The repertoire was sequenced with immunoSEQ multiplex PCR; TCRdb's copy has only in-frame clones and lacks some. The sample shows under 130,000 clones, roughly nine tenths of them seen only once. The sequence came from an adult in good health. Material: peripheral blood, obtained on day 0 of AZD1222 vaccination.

The CDR3 region is CASSKAVVGFSGNTIYF. In DNA form, the CDR3 reads TGTGCCAGCAGCAAAGCGGTGGTAGGGTTCTCTGGAAACACCATATATTTT. This rearrangement joins TRBV21-1 to TRBJ1-3. TRBV21-1 is marked as a pseudogene. This CDR3 is 17 amino acids long.